This is a list of T cell receptor beta chains from one sample in a study of T cell responses to AZD1222 COVID-19 vaccine. Method: immunoSEQ multiplex PCR; TCRdb's copy keeps in-frame clones and lacks some. The table has about 150,000 clones, approximately 91% seen once; the top ten hold approximately 1.4%. The sample in question was peripheral blood, obtained 28 days after the second AZD1222 dose. The receptor source for this set is an adult who received the AZD1222 COVID-19 vaccine. The CDR3 runs from the conserved cysteine through the conserved F or W. A D gene is named only where the DNA matches it firmly. Clone size is given for some rows only: seen once, a few or many times, or a class if the clone is expanded.

>20|TRBJ1-2|-|-|TRBV3-1/TRBV3-2
CASSPQYRRWDWGPNYGYTF
TGTGCCAGCAGCCCCCAATACAGGAGATGGGACTGGGGTCCTAACTATGGCTACACCTTC
>13|TRBJ2-4|-|-|TRBV7-9
CASATVAKNIQYF
TGTGCCAGTGCGACCGTAGCCAAAAACATTCAGTACTTC
>14|TRBJ1-5|-|few|TRBV4-2
CASSQDQGNQPQHF
TGTGCCAGCAGCCAAGATCAGGGGAATCAGCCCCAGCATTTT
>16|TRBJ1-5|-|-|TRBV25-1
CASSAPGGVSNQPQHF
TGTGCCAGCAGTGCACCGGGCGGGGTTAGCAATCAGCCCCAGCATTTT
>12|TRBJ1-1|-|-|TRBV2
CASSWGNTEAFF
TGTGCCAGCAGCTGGGGGAACACTGAAGCTTTCTTT
>13|TRBJ2-2|-|-|TRBV9
CASSAGPSVELFF
TGTGCCAGCAGCGCCGGTCCTTCCGTGGAGCTGTTTTTT
>15|TRBJ1-1|-|-|TRBV4-1
CASSQGGGMNTEAFF
TGCGCCAGCAGCCAAGGTGGCGGAATGAACACTGAAGCTTTCTTT
>16|TRBJ1-4|TRBD1|-|TRBV9
CASSVGQGITNEKLFF
TGTGCCAGCAGCGTAGGACAGGGAATAACTAATGAAAAACTGTTTTTT
>15|TRBJ1-2|-|-|TRBV5-1
CASSLDGQANYGYTF
TGCGCCAGCAGCTTGGATGGTCAGGCAAACTATGGCTACACCTTC
>15|TRBJ2-7|-|-|TRBV28
CASSLAGQGYYEQYF
TGTGCCAGCAGTTTAGCAGGGCAGGGCTACTACGAGCAGTACTTC
>11|TRBJ1-2|-|few|TRBV6-5
CASIQNYGYTF
TGTGCCAGCATCCAGAACTATGGCTACACCTTC
>14|TRBJ1-2|TRBD1|-|TRBV5-1
CASSEGQSNYGYTF
TGCGCCAGCAGCGAGGGACAGTCTAACTATGGCTACACCTTC
>16|TRBJ1-2|-|-|TRBV2
CASSEKVVLTDGGYTF
TGTGCCAGCAGTGAAAAAGTAGTCCTGACGGATGGTGGCTACACCTTC
>12|TRBJ1-1|-|-|TRBV18
CASSPDSGEAFF
TGTGCCAGCTCACCAGATTCGGGTGAAGCTTTCTTT
>14|TRBJ2-7|-|-|TRBV7-8
CASSLEVGFSEQYF
TGTGCCAGCAGCTTAGAGGTAGGGTTTTCCGAGCAGTACTTC
>13|TRBJ1-3|-|-|TRBV30
CAWSAGGGNTIYF
TGTGCCTGGAGTGCCGGGGGAGGAAACACCATATATTTT
>19|TRBJ2-5|TRBD2|-|TRBV19
CASSIGGPRAGGIQETQYF
TGTGCCAGTAGTATAGGGGGACCGCGAGCGGGAGGTATCCAAGAGACCCAGTACTTC
>15|TRBJ1-2|-|-|TRBV5-1
CASSQDGQTNYGYTF
TGCGCCAGCAGCCAAGACGGGCAGACTAACTATGGCTACACCTTC
>15|TRBJ1-5|TRBD1|-|TRBV6-5
CASSHDRAPNQPQHF
TGTGCCAGCAGCCACGACAGGGCTCCCAATCAGCCCCAGCATTTT
>14|TRBJ2-3|-|-|TRBV27
CASSFGRSTDTQYF
TGTGCCAGCAGTTTCGGACGTAGCACAGATACGCAGTATTTT
>16|TRBJ2-3|-|-|TRBV6-2/TRBV6-3
CASSYSPSKVSLAEYF
TGTGCCAGCAGTTACTCCCCTTCGAAAGTTTCCCTCGCGGAGTATTTT
>17|TRBJ2-1|TRBD1|-|TRBV7-6
CASSLGTGLGSYNEQFF
TGTGCCAGCAGCTTAGGGACAGGGTTGGGATCCTACAATGAGCAGTTCTTC
>14|TRBJ2-7|TRBD1|-|TRBV28
CASSITGAFLEQYF
TGTGCCAGCAGTATAACAGGGGCCTTTCTCGAGCAGTACTTC
>15|TRBJ1-4|-|-|TRBV7-2
CASSSAAPANEKLFF
TGTGCCAGCAGCTCCGCAGCACCTGCTAATGAAAAACTGTTTTTT
>14|TRBJ2-1|-|-|TRBV3-1/TRBV3-2
CASSQSSGNGEQFF
TGTGCCAGCAGCCAAAGTTCTGGGAACGGGGAGCAGTTCTTC
>15|TRBJ2-1|-|-|TRBV6-1
CASSEKSGSYNEQFF
TGTGCCAGCAGTGAAAAAAGCGGAAGCTACAATGAGCAGTTCTTC
>18|TRBJ2-7|TRBD2|-|TRBV6-1
CASSALGLAGGSSYEQYF
TGTGCCAGCAGTGCCCTTGGGCTAGCGGGAGGGAGCTCCTACGAGCAGTACTTC
>17|TRBJ1-1|-|-|TRBV7-8
CASSLEGWGRSNTEAFF
TGTGCCAGCAGCTTAGAAGGCTGGGGCAGATCGAACACTGAAGCTTTCTTT
>12|TRBJ1-5|-|-|TRBV7-9
CASSLGQAPQHF
TGTGCCAGCAGCTTAGGACAGGCTCCCCAGCATTTT
>14|TRBJ1-6|-|-|TRBV3-1/TRBV3-2
CASSQDGVNSPLHF
TGTGCCAGCAGCCAAGATGGGGTTAATTCACCCCTCCACTTT
>13|TRBJ1-5|-|once|TRBV7-9
CASSQGRDQPQHF
TGTGCCAGCAGCCAAGGTCGGGATCAGCCCCAGCATTTT
>12|TRBJ2-7|TRBD1|-|TRBV2
CASSDRAYEQYF
TGTGCCAGCAGCGACAGGGCGTACGAGCAGTACTTC
>18|TRBJ1-1|-|-|TRBV6-1
CASSEAPRQFQVNTEAFF
TGTGCCAGCAGTGAAGCCCCCCGACAGTTCCAAGTAAACACTGAAGCTTTCTTT
>13|TRBJ1-2|TRBD1|-|TRBV24-1
CATAQGSDYRYTF
TGTGCCACCGCACAGGGGAGTGACTATCGCTACACCTTC
>15|TRBJ2-7|-|-|TRBV6-5
CASSQTELMSYEQYF
TGTGCCAGCAGCCAAACAGAGTTAATGTCCTACGAGCAGTACTTC
>15|TRBJ1-1|TRBD1|-|TRBV6-5
CASSYDRALNTEAFF
TGTGCCAGCAGTTACGACAGGGCCCTCAACACTGAAGCTTTCTTT
>16|TRBJ2-2|TRBD2|-|TRBV15
CATRTSGVGNTGELFF
TGTGCCACCAGGACTAGCGGGGTCGGGAACACCGGGGAGCTGTTTTTT
>16|TRBJ1-4|-|-|TRBV19
CASSIRIGTVNEKLFF
TGTGCCAGTAGTATAAGGATTGGGACGGTTAATGAAAAACTGTTTTTT
>15|TRBJ2-7|-|-|TRBV4-2
CASSYEGPTPYEQYF
TGTGCCAGCAGCTACGAGGGCCCAACCCCCTACGAGCAGTACTTC
>13|TRBJ1-4|TRBD1|-|TRBV2
CASGDRGREKLFF
TGTGCCAGTGGGGACAGGGGACGTGAAAAACTGTTTTTT
>13|TRBJ1-6|-|-|TRBV6-5
CASSYQGNSPLHF
TGTGCCAGCAGTTACCAGGGGAATTCACCCCTCCACTTT
>13|TRBJ1-5|TRBD1|-|TRBV27
CASSPQGFQPQHF
TGTGCCAGCAGCCCACAGGGGTTTCAGCCCCAGCATTTT
>16|TRBJ2-3|-|-|TRBV9
CASSVRRDRVTDTQYF
TGTGCCAGCAGCGTCCGCCGGGACCGAGTCACAGATACGCAGTATTTT
>14|TRBJ2-3|-|-|TRBV13
CASSLGTFRDTQYF
TGTGCCAGCAGCTTAGGCACCTTTCGAGATACGCAGTATTTT
>15|TRBJ1-1|TRBD1|-|TRBV30
CAWSVWGQGAGEAFF
TGTGCCTGGAGTGTCTGGGGACAGGGGGCAGGTGAAGCTTTCTTT
>15|TRBJ2-3|-|once|TRBV7-6
CASSLGGLSTDTQYF
TGTGCCAGCAGCTTAGGGGGACTCAGCACAGATACGCAGTATTTT
>13|TRBJ2-5|-|-|TRBV20-1
CSASGGRRETQYF
TGCAGTGCTAGTGGGGGGCGTAGGGAGACCCAGTACTTC
>14|TRBJ1-5|-|-|TRBV20-1
CSASRYLSNQPQHF
TGCAGTGCTAGTAGGTACTTAAGCAATCAGCCCCAGCATTTT
>15|TRBJ1-1|-|once|TRBV9
CASSPAGTANTEAFF
TGTGCTAGCAGTCCAGCGGGGACGGCGAACACTGAAGCTTTCTTT
>17|TRBJ2-1|TRBD2|few|TRBV10-1
CASSDKSAGVVWNEQFF
TGCGCCAGCAGTGATAAGTCGGCGGGAGTGGTTTGGAATGAGCAGTTCTTC
>15|TRBJ1-1|-|-|TRBV9
CASSVRQDFNTEAFF
TGTGCCAGCAGCGTTAGACAGGATTTTAACACTGAAGCTTTCTTT
>14|TRBJ1-1|-|-|TRBV7-9
CASTQGPPNTEAFF
TGTGCCAGCACCCAGGGACCGCCGAACACTGAAGCTTTCTTT
>15|TRBJ1-4|-|few|TRBV5-6
CASSPVGGSNEKLFF
TGTGCCAGCAGCCCCGTCGGGGGTTCTAATGAAAAACTGTTTTTT
>12|TRBJ2-1|-|-|TRBV13
CASSRAYNEQFF
TGTGCCAGCAGCCGCGCCTACAATGAGCAGTTCTTC
>16|TRBJ2-1|TRBD2|-|TRBV5-1
CASSAAGTSGRNEQFF
TGCGCCAGCAGCGCGGCCGGGACTAGCGGGAGGAATGAGCAGTTCTTC
>16|TRBJ1-2|-|-|TRBV5-8
CASSLVGSSPYYGYTF
TGTGCCAGCAGCTTGGTTGGCTCATCCCCATATTATGGCTACACCTTC
>14|TRBJ1-2|-|many|TRBV15
CATSIDRRAGGYTF
TGTGCCACCAGCATAGACAGGCGGGCGGGTGGCTACACCTTC
>16|TRBJ1-4|-|-|TRBV7-9
CASSLSTDATNEKLFF
TGTGCCAGCAGCTTAAGTACAGATGCAACTAATGAAAAACTGTTTTTT
>16|TRBJ2-2|-|-|TRBV14
CASSQSGPLNTGELFF
TGTGCCAGCAGCCAAAGCGGGCCCCTGAACACCGGGGAGCTGTTTTTT
>16|TRBJ2-2|-|-|TRBV2
CASSLEGGANTGELFF
TGTGCCAGCAGTCTGGAGGGGGGCGCGAACACCGGGGAGCTGTTTTTT